The clone carrying this T cell receptor (beta chain) was observed once. Its antigen is unidentified. TCRdb's copy holds only in-frame clones and misses some; the assay was immunoSEQ multiplex PCR. Of 50,000 to 75,000 clones detected, around 93% appear once; the ten largest clones hold approximately 0.4%. This entry comes from a study of graft-versus-host responses after intestinal transplantation. Germline V gene data show CDR1 as SGHDN and CDR2 as FVKESK. Losses at the gene ends were 3 bases for V and 4 bases for J; bases not matched to a gene: 3. CDR3 length equals 15 residues. The TCR originated in a human donor who was the organ donor for an intestinal transplant. The chain couples TRBV14 to TRBJ2-2; TRBD1 aligns across 9 bases. This sample comprised unstimulated CD4+ T cells sorted from spleen or lymph node cells, obtained before transplant. The CDR3 protein is CASSQGQGFTGELFF. The CDR3 DNA sequence: TGTGCCAGCAGCCAGGGACAGGGTTTCACCGGGGAGCTGTTTTTT.